The 22 T cell receptor beta chains below come from one sample, sequenced in a study of CD8 T cells in ankylosing spondylitis. MiXCR, applied by TCRdb to the 5' RACE reads, yields one record per CDR3 protein. The data contain 100,000 to 150,000 distinct CDR3 sequences, roughly a tenth of them singletons. Material for sequencing was blood, either unsorted or a sorted T cell fraction (not recorded which). The receptors here all came from a male donor with ankylosing spondylitis or in good health (not recorded which).

This clonotype was recorded many times. The gene calls are TRBV9 and TRBJ2-5; 7 positions match TRBD2. CDR3 length equals 15 residues. The germline gives CDR1 SGDLS, CDR2 YYNGEE. The V segment lost 2 bases and the J segment 2 bases; nucleotides outside the gene matches: 6. The CDR3: CASSVRGAGQETQYF. The DNA of the CDR3 is TGTGCCAGCAGCGTGAGGGGAGCGGGACAAGAGACCCAGTACTTC.

This clonotype was picked up many times. This sequence joins TRBV29-1 and TRBJ2-1; a possible D gene is TRBD2 (6 bases). Germline V gene lookup returns CDR1 SQVTM and CDR2 ANQGSEA. Between the trimmed V and J ends, which lost 4 bases and 2 bases, there was a span of 12 bases. There are 14 residues in the CDR3. CDR3 coding DNA: TGCAGCGTTGTGGGGCGGGGAACCTACAATGAGCAGTTCTTC. The encoded protein is CSVVGRGTYNEQFF.

The count of this clonotype is one. The gene calls are TRBV12-3 or TRBV12-4 and TRBJ2-5; weak D call: TRBD1 (6 bases). Between the trimmed V and J ends, which lost 7 bases and 0 bases, there was a span of 9 bases. There are 13 residues in the CDR3. This CDR3 is CASTGTYQETQYF. CDR3 nucleotides: TGTGCCAGCACCGGGACATACCAAGAGACCCAGTACTTC.

This clonotype was recorded at least ten times. The chain carries TRBV20-1 and TRBJ2-1; D unresolved. The CDR3 loop spans 11 amino acids. Germline lookup yields CDR1 DFQATT and CDR2 SNEGSKA (reference sequence). Trimming removed 3 bases from V and 15 bases from J, with 15 bases in between. The CDR3 here is CSASTSTGGFF. The CDR3 DNA sequence: TGCAGTGCTAGTACATCAACCGGTGGGTTCTTC.

This clonotype was seen more than once but under ten times. The chain is built from TRBV20-1 and TRBJ1-1; D is possibly TRBD1 (6 bases). CDR1 is DFQATT and CDR2 is SNEGSKA in the germline V gene (reference sequence). This CDR3 is built from 12 residues. The CDR3 is CSGGQKNTEAFF. In DNA, the CDR3 is TGCAGCGGGGGGCAGAAGAACACTGAAGCTTTCTTT.

Ten or more counts support this clonotype. The V gene is TRBV5-1, the J gene TRBJ2-5; 7 nucleotides match TRBD2. The V gene end was trimmed by 2 bases and the J gene end by 5 bases; junction bases not matched to a gene: 3. The CDR3 has 13 amino acids. Germline CDR1 reads SGHRS; CDR2 reads YFSETQ. The CDR3 nucleotides read TGCGCCAGCAGCTTACGGGAGGAGGAGACCCAGTACTTC. It codes for CASSLREEETQYF. The whole variable domain, remainder taken from reference TRBV5-1 and TRBJ2-5, is KAGVTQTPRYLIKTRGQQVTLSCSPISGHRSVSWYQQTPGQGLQFLFEYFSETQRNKGNFPGRFSGRQFSNSRSEMNVSTLELGDSALYLCASSLREEETQYFGPGTRLLVL.

This clonotype has ten or more counts. The V and J genes are TRBV9 and TRBJ2-7; D remains unclear. The germline V gene has CDR1 SGDLS and CDR2 YYNGEE. Trimming removed 0 bases from V and 4 bases from J, with 11 bases in between. There are 14 residues in the CDR3. CDR3 region: CASSVGVQPYEQYF. CDR3 sequence (DNA): TGTGCCAGCAGCGTAGGGGTACAGCCGTACGAGCAGTACTTC.

Many counts were recorded for this clonotype. The V and J genes are TRBV28 and TRBJ2-7; no firm D call. The CDR3 runs 14 residues. Germline values: CDR1 MDHEN, CDR2 SYDVKM. V was clipped by 5 bases and J by 2 bases, with 13 bases between them. The CDR3 region is CASSPQTKTYEQYF. The CDR3 bases are TGTGCCAGCAGTCCACAGACAAAGACCTACGAGCAGTACTTC.

This clonotype occurred many times. The chain is built from TRBV29-1 and TRBJ2-7; D is unresolved. Trimming took off 3 bases at V and 1 base at J, with 7 bases between the two ends. There are 12 residues in the CDR3. CDR1 and CDR2 (germline): SQVTM, ANQGSEA. CDR3 protein: CSVEVSSYEQYF. For the CDR3, the DNA is TGCAGCGTTGAGGTCAGTTCCTACGAGCAGTACTTC.

Many counts were recorded for this clonotype. The V gene is TRBV5-6, the J gene TRBJ2-5, with D perhaps matching TRBD1 (6 bases). Germline assignment: CDR1 SGHDT and CDR2 YYEEEE. V lost 5 bases, J lost 4 bases, and 15 bases lay in between. The CDR3 is 14 residues long. CDR3 in DNA: TGTGCCAGCAGACTCGACCGGGACACAGAGACCCAGTACTTC. Residues: CASRLDRDTETQYF.

The J gene is TRBJ2-4, the V gene TRBV12-3 or TRBV12-4, with D perhaps matching TRBD2 (6 bases). This CDR3 spans 14 amino acids. V lost 0 bases, J lost 4 bases, and 7 bases lay in between. The CDR3 region has the DNA TGTGCCAGCAGTTTAGCTAGCGGAAAAAACATTCAGTACTTC. Its protein is CASSLASGKNIQYF.

This clonotype turned up a few times. The chain combines TRBV27 with TRBJ2-7; no definite D call. The germline V gene has CDR1 MNHEY and CDR2 SMNVEV (reference sequence). V shed 0 bases and J shed 3 bases, with 9 bases lying between them. The length of the CDR3 is 14 residues. CDR3 region: CASSLSAQNYEQYF. In DNA, the CDR3 is TGTGCCAGCAGTTTATCGGCCCAGAACTACGAGCAGTACTTC.

The table lists this clonotype with many counts. The CDR3, as DNA: TGTGCCAGCAGAGTAGCGGGAGGCAATGAGCAGTTCTTC. As protein: CASRVAGGNEQFF. The chain uses TRBV28 and TRBJ2-1, with TRBD2 matching over 10 bases. V was clipped by 6 bases and J by 6 bases; unmatched bases: 2. Germline CDR1 MDHEN, CDR2 SYDVKM. This CDR3 contains 13 residues.

This rearrangement joins TRBV29-1 to TRBJ2-7; possibly TRBD2 for D (5 bases). Germline V CDR1 and CDR2: SQVTM, ANQGSEA. V was clipped by 5 bases and J by 0 bases, with 14 bases between them. This CDR3 contains 14 residues. CDR3 bases: TGCAGCGTTAAGTTGAGCGGTTTCTCCTACGAGCAGTACTTC. Residues: CSVKLSGFSYEQYF.

This CDR3 is CASSPGTYEQYF. CDR3 in DNA: TGTGCCAGCTCACCCGGCACCTACGAGCAGTACTTC. This sequence joins TRBV18 and TRBJ2-7; D gene uncertain. V was clipped by 3 bases and J by 2 bases, with 5 bases between them. This CDR3 is built from 12 residues. CDR1 and CDR2 (germline): KGHSH, LQKENI. Drawing the rest from reference TRBV18 and TRBJ2-7, the complete variable domain is NAGVMQNPRHLVRRRGQEARLRCSPMKGHSHVYWYRQLPEEGLKFMVYLQKENIIDESGMPKERFSAEFPKEGPSILRIQQVVRGDSAAYFCASSPGTYEQYFGPGTRLTVT.

About this clonotype: A much more abundant neighbour one base away suggests this may be a read error. The V gene is TRBV5-1, the J gene TRBJ2-7, with 12 nucleotides matching TRBD2. Germline lookup yields CDR1 SGHRS and CDR2 YFSETQ. V lost 4 bases to trimming and J lost 2 bases; unmatched junction nucleotides: 13. CDR3 length: 18 amino acids. CDR3 in amino acids: CASSPTGGGLAGPYEQYF. The CDR3 nucleotides read TGCGCCAGCAGCCCAACAGGGGGCGGACTAGCGGGGCCCTACGAGCAGTACTTC.

The rearrangement links TRBV12-3 or TRBV12-4 to TRBJ2-1; perhaps D is TRBD1 or TRBD2 (6 bases each). Trimming shortened V by 5 bases and J by 4 bases, and 18 bases separated the two germline ends. The CDR3 covers 16 residues. Here the CDR3 DNA reads TGTGCCAGCAGTGATCATATGACGGGGGCGTACAATGAGCAGTTCTTC. As protein: CASSDHMTGAYNEQFF.

This clonotype was seen at least ten times. The rearrangement uses TRBV7-2 and TRBJ2-3; D might be TRBD1 or TRBD2, each matching 5 bases. Trimming removed 4 bases at V and 8 bases at J, with 13 bases between. Germline lookup yields CDR1 SGHTA and CDR2 FQGNSA. This CDR3 is built from 13 residues. CDR3 sequence reads: CASSSTQGVTQYF. The DNA for the CDR3 is TGTGCCAGCAGCTCAACTCAGGGAGTTACGCAGTATTTT.

The sample holds a few counts of this clonotype. The chain couples TRBV29-1 to TRBJ2-7, with a possible D match to TRBD1 (6 bases). The V and J ends lost 6 bases and 2 bases respectively, with 17 bases between them. The CDR3 consists of 14 residues. The germline gives CDR1 SQVTM, CDR2 ANQGSEA. CDR3 DNA sequence: TGCAGCGTCGTACAGGGTAGGGTACCCTACGAGCAGTACTTC. It translates to CSVVQGRVPYEQYF.

Written as DNA, the CDR3 is TGCAGTGCCAGTAACAGGGGTCATGAGCAGTTCTTC. It translates to CSASNRGHEQFF. The chain employs TRBV20-1 and TRBJ2-1, with 7 bases fitting TRBD1. CDR3 length: 12 residues. Germline V gives CDR1 DFQATT, CDR2 SNEGSKA (reference sequence). Trimming took 6 bases from V and 8 from J; bases not matched to a gene: 7.

This clonotype showed up many times. The chain couples TRBV11-2 to TRBJ2-7, with D uncertain. The CDR3 is 13 amino acids. The germline V gene has CDR1 SGHAT and CDR2 FQNNGV. Trimming removed 2 bases from V and 4 bases from J, with 9 bases in between. Here the CDR3 reads CASSLTYRYEQYF. As DNA, the CDR3 is TGTGCCAGCAGCTTAACTTACAGATACGAGCAGTACTTC.

This clonotype has ten or more counts. At one end, the junction sequence differs from germline, possibly due to a read error. The chain is built from TRBV7-9 and TRBJ2-3; TRBD2 might be the D (5 bases). There are 10 residues in the CDR3. The germline V gene encodes CDR1 SEHNR and CDR2 FQNEAQ (reference sequence). CDR3 sequence: CASSQRTPEF. The CDR3 nucleotides are TGTGCCAGCAGCCAACGGACTCCTGAATTT. Using reference TRBV7-9 and TRBJ2-3 for the parts outside the CDR3, the full variable domain is DTGVSQNPRHKITKRGQNVTFRCDPISEHNRLYWYRQTLGQGPEFLTYFQNEAQLEKSRLLSDRFSAERPKGSFSTLEIQRTEQGDSAMYLCASSQRTPEFGPGTRLTVL.